The subject of this entry is one T cell receptor (beta chain). In the authors' methods: Amplified reference gene primers provided the basis for estimating nucleated cell counts. The data were produced by immunoSEQ multiplex PCR, yet TCRdb's version contains in-frame clones alone and is incomplete. For V, J and clone size, that table is used; D and trimming come from the DNA. The sample contains about 51,000 clones, 70% to 90% of which appear only once. The sample comes from a study of blood T cell repertoires in COVID-19. Study information: The United States, Italy and Spain supplied acute and convalescent COVID-19 samples.

The CDR3 consists of 14 residues. Germline loops: CDR1 SGHTS, CDR2 YDEGEE. V lost 5 bases to trimming and J lost 5 bases; unmatched junction nucleotides: 8. The source is a man aged 55 to 70 with acute or convalescent COVID-19. The sequenced sample was peripheral blood. The chain links TRBV5-8 to TRBJ2-7; 9 positions match TRBD1. The CDR3 here is CASRITGGLDEQYF. The CDR3 DNA reads as TGTGCCAGCAGGATAACAGGGGGCCTCGACGAGCAGTACTTC.